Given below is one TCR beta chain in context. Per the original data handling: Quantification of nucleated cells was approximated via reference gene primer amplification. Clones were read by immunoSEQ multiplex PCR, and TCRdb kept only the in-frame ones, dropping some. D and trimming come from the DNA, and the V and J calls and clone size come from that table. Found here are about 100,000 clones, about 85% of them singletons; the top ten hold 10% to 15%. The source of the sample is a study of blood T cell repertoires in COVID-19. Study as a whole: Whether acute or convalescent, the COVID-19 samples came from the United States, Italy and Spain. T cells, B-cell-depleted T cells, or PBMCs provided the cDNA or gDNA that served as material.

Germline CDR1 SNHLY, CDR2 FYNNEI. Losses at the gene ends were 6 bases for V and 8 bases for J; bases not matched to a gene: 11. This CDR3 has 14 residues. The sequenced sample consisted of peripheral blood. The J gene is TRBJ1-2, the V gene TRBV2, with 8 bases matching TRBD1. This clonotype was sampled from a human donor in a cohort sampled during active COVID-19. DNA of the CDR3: TGTGCCAGCAGAACAGGGGGGGGTACGGTCGGCTACACCTTC. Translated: CASRTGGGTVGYTF.